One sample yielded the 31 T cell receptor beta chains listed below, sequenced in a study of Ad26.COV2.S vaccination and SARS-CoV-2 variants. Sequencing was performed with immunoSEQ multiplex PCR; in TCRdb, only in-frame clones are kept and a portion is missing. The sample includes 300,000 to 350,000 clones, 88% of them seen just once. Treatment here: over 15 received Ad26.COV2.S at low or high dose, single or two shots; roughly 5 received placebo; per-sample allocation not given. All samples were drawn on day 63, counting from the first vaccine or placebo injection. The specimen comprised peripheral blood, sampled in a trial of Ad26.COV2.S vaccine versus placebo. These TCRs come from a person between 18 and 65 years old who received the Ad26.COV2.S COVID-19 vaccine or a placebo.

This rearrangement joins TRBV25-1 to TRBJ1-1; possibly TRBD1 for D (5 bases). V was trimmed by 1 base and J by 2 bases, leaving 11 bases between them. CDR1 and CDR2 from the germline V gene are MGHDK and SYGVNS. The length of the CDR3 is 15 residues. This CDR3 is CASSESADKNTEAFF. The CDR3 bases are TGTGCCAGCAGTGAATCTGCGGACAAAAACACTGAAGCTTTCTTT.

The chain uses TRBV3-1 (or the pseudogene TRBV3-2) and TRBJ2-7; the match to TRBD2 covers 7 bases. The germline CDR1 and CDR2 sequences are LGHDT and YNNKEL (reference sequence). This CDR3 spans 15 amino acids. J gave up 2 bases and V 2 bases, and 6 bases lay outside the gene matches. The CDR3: CASSQRGGNAYEQYF. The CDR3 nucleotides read TGTGCCAGCAGCCAACGGGGAGGGAATGCCTACGAGCAGTACTTC.

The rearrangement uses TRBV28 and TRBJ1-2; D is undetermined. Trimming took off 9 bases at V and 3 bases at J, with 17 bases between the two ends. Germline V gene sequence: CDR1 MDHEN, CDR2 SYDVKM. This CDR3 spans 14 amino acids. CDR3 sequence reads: CASGWGRNDYGYTF. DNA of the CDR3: TGTGCCAGTGGATGGGGTAGGAATGACTATGGCTACACCTTC.

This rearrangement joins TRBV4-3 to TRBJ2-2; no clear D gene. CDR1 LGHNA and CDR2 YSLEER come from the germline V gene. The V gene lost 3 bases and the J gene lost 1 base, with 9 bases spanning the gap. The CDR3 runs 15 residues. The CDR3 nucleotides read TGCGCCAGCAGCCACACGCAGTTGAACACCGGGGAGCTGTTTTTT. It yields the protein CASSHTQLNTGELFF.

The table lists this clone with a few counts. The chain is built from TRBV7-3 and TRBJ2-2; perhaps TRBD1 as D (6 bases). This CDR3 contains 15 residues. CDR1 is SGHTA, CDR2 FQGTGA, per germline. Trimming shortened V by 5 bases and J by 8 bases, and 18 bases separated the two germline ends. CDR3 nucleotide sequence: TGTGCCAGCAGCCTTCGTGTCAGGGGTTCAGGGGAGCTGTTTTTT. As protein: CASSLRVRGSGELFF.

CDR3 bases: TGTGCCAGTAAATGGGAGGTCACTGGAAACACCATATATTTT. Encoded protein: CASKWEVTGNTIYF. V usage is TRBV19 and J usage is TRBJ1-3; D is undetermined. Trimming pared 7 bases from V and 2 bases from J, leaving 12 bases between. Germline assignment: CDR1 LNHDA and CDR2 SQIVND (reference sequence). The CDR3 extends over 14 amino acids.

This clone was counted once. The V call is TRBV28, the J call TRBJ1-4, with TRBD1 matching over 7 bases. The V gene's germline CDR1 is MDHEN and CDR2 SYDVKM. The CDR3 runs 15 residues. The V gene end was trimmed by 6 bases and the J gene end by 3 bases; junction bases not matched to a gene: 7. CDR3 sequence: CASRGPGGSNEKLFF. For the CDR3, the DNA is TGTGCCAGCAGGGGCCCAGGGGGTTCTAATGAAAAACTGTTTTTT.

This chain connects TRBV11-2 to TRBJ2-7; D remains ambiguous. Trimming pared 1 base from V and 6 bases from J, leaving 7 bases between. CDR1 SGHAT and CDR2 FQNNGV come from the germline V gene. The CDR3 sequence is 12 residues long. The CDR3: CASSLGPGEQYF. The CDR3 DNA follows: TGTGCCAGCAGCTTAGGTCCGGGCGAGCAGTACTTC.

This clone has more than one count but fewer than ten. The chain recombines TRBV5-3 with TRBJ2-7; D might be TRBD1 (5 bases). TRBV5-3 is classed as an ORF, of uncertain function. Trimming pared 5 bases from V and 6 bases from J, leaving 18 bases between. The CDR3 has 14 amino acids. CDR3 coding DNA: TGTGCCAGAAGGTGCGAGACAGATCCTCTCGAGCAGTACTTC. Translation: CARRCETDPLEQYF.

CDR3 sequence reads: CASSMGLAGTYEQYF. The DNA for the CDR3 is TGTGCCAGCAGCATGGGACTAGCGGGAACCTACGAGCAGTACTTC. The chain is built from TRBV11-3 and TRBJ2-7; TRBD2 aligns across 13 bases. V dropped 5 bases and J dropped 2; count of bases not matched to a gene: 3. The CDR3 spans 15 residues. Per the germline V gene, CDR1 is SGHNT and CDR2 is YENEEA. The variable domain in full, with the rest retrieved from reference TRBV11-3 and TRBJ2-7, is EAGVVQSPRYKIIEKKQPVAFWCNPISGHNTLYWYLQNLGQGPELLIRYENEEAVDDSQLPKDRFSAERLKGVDSTLKIQPAELGDSAVYLCASSMGLAGTYEQYFGPGTRLTVT.

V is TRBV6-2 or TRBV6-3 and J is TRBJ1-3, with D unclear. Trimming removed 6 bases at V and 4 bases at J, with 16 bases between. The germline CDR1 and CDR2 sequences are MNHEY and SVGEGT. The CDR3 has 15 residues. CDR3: CASSFDDLGGNTIYF. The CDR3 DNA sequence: TGTGCCAGCAGCTTCGACGACTTAGGAGGAAACACCATATATTTT.

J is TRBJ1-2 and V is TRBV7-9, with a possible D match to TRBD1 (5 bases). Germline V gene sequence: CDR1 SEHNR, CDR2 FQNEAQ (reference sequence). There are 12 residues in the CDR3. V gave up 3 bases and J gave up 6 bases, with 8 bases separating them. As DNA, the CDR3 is TGTGCCAGCAGCTTCGGCAGGGATGGCTACACCTTC. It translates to CASSFGRDGYTF. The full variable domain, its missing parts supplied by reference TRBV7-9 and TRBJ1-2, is DTGVSQNPRHKITKRGQNVTFRCDPISEHNRLYWYRQTLGQGPEFLTYFQNEAQLEKSRLLSDRFSAERPKGSFSTLEIQRTEQGDSAMYLCASSFGRDGYTFGSGTRLTVV.

The CDR3 DNA follows: TGTGCCAGCAGCCAAGTCTCCTACGAGCAGTACTTC. Translating gives CASSQVSYEQYF. The chain has TRBV4-2 and TRBJ2-7; the D is unclear. Germline CDR1 and CDR2: LGHNA and YNFKEQ. The CDR3 runs 12 residues. V shed 1 base and J shed 0 bases, with 1 base lying between them.

CDR3 region: CASSTSGSYEQYF. The CDR3 DNA sequence: TGTGCCAGCTCAACTAGCGGGAGTTACGAGCAGTACTTC. The chain recombines TRBV18 with TRBJ2-7; TRBD2 matches 11 bases. V was pared by 5 bases and J by 4 bases, with 1 base of the junction left unmatched. Germline-derived CDR1 and CDR2 are KGHSH and LQKENI. This CDR3 is built from 13 residues.

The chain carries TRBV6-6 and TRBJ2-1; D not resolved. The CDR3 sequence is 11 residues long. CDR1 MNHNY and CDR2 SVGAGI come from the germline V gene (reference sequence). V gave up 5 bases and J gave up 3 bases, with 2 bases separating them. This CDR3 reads CASSRYNEQFF. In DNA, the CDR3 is TGTGCCAGCAGTCGCTACAATGAGCAGTTCTTC.

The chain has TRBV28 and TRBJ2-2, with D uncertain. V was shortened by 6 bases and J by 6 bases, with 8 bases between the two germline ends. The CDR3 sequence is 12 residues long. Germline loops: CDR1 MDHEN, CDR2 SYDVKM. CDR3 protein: CASRPVAGELFF. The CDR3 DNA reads TGTGCCAGCAGGCCGGTTGCCGGGGAGCTGTTTTTT.

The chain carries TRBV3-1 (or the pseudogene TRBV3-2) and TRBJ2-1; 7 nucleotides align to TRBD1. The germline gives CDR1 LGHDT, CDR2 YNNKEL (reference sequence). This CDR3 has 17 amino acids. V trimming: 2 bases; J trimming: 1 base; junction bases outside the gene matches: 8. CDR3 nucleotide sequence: TGTGCCAGCAGCCAACCTTTAGACAGGGCGTCCTACAATGAGCAGTTCTTC. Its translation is CASSQPLDRASYNEQFF.

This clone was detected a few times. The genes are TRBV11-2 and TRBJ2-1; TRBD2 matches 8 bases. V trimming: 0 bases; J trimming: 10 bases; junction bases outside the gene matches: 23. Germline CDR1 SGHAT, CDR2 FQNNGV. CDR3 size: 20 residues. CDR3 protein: CASSLEAASVSGSNSNEQFF. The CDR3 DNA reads TGTGCCAGCAGCTTAGAGGCCGCATCCGTAAGCGGGAGTAATAGCAACGAGCAGTTCTTC.

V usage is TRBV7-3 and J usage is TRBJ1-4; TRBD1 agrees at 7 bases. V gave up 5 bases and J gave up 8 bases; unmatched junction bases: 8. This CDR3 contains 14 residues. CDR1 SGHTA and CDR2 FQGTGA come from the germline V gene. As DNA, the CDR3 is TGTGCCAGCAGCCCCACAGGGGCGGGGGAAAAACTGTTTTTT. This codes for CASSPTGAGEKLFF.

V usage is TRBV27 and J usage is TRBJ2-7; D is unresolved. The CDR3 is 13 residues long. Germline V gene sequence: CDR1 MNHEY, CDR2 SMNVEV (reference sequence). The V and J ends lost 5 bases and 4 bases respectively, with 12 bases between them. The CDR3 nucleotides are TGTGCCAGCAGTCAAAGACCAATTTACGAGCAGTACTTC. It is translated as CASSQRPIYEQYF.

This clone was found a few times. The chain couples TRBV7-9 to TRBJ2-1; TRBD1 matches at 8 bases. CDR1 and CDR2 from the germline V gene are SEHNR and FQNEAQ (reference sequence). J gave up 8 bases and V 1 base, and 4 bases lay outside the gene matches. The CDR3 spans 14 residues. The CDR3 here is CASSLGTGWDEQFF. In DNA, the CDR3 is TGTGCCAGCAGCTTAGGGACAGGGTGGGATGAGCAGTTCTTC. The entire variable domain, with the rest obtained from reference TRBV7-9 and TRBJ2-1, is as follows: DTGVSQNPRHKITKRGQNVTFRCDPISEHNRLYWYRQTLGQGPEFLTYFQNEAQLEKSRLLSDRFSAERPKGSFSTLEIQRTEQGDSAMYLCASSLGTGWDEQFFGPGTRLTVL.

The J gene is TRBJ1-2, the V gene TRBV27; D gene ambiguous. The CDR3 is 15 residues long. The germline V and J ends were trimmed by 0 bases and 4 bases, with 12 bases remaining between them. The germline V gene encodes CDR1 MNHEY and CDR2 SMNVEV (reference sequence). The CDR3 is CASSLSGLPTYGYTF. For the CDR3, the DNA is TGTGCCAGCAGTTTATCTGGGCTTCCAACCTATGGCTACACCTTC.

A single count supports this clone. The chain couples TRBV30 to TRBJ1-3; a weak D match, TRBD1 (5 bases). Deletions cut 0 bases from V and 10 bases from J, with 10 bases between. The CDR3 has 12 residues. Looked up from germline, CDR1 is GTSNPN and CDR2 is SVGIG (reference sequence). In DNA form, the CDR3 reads TGTGCCTGGAGTGTCGTTAGGGGAACCATATATTTT. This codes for CAWSVVRGTIYF. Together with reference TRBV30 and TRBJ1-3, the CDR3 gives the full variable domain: SQTIHQWPATLVQPVGSPLSLECTVEGTSNPNLYWYRQAAGRGLQLLFYSVGIGQISSEVPQNLSASRPQDRQFILSSKKLLLSDSGFYLCAWSVVRGTIYFGEGSWLTVV.

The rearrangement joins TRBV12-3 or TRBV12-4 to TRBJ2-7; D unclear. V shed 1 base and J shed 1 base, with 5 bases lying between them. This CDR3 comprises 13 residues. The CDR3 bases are TGTGCCAGCAGTTTAGATCCATCCTACGAGCAGTACTTC. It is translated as CASSLDPSYEQYF.

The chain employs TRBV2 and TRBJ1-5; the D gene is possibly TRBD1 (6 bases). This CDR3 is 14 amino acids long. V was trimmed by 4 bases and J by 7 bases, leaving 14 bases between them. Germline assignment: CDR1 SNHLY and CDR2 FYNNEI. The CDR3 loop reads CASSVGGLEQPQHF. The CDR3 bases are TGTGCCAGCAGTGTGGGGGGGCTAGAACAGCCCCAGCATTTT.

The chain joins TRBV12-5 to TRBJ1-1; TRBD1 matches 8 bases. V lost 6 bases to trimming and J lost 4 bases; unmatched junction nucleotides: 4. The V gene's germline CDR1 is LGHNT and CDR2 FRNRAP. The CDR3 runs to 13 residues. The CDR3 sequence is CASGLRGLTEAFF. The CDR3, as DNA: TGTGCTAGTGGCCTCAGGGGGCTCACTGAAGCTTTCTTT.

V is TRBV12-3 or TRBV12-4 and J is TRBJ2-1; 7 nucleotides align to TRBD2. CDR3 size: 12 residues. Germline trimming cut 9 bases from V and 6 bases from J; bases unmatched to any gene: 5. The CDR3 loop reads CASSGLGNEQFF. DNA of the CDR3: TGTGCCAGTAGCGGGCTGGGCAATGAGCAGTTCTTC.

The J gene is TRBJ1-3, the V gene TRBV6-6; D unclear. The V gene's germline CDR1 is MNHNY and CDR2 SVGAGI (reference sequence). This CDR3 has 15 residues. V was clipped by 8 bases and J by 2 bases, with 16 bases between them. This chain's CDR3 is CASEPFTEAGNTIYF. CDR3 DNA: TGTGCCAGCGAACCTTTCACAGAGGCTGGAAACACCATATATTTT.

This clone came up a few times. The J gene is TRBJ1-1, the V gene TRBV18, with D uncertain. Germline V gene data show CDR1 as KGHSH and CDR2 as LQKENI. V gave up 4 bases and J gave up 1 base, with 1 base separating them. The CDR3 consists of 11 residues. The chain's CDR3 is CASSQNTEAFF. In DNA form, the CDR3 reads TGTGCCAGCTCACAGAACACTGAAGCTTTCTTT.

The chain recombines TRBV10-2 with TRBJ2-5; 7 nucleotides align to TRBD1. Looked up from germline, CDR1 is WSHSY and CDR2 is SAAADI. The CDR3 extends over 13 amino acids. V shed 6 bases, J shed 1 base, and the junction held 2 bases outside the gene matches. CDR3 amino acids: CASSTGVQETQYF. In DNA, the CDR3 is TGCGCCAGCAGCACAGGGGTCCAAGAGACCCAGTACTTC.

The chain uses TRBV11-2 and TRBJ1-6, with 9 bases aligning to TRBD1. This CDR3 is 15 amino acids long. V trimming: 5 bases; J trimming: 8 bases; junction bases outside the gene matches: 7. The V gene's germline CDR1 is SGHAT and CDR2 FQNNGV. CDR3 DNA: TGTGCCAGCAGCGTCCTGGGACAGGGAGATTCACCCCTCCACTTT. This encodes CASSVLGQGDSPLHF.